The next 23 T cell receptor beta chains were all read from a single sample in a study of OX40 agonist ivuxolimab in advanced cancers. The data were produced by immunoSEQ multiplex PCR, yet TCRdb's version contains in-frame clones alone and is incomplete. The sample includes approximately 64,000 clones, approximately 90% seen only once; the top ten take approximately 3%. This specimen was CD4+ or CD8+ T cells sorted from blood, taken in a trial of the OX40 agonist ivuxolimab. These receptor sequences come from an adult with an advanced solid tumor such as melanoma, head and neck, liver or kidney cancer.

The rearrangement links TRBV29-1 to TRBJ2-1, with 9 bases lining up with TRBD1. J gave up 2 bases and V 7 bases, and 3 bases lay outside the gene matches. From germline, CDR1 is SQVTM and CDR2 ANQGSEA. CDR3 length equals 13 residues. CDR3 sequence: CSAGTGTYNEQFF. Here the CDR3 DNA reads TGCAGCGCCGGGACAGGGACCTACAATGAGCAGTTCTTC.

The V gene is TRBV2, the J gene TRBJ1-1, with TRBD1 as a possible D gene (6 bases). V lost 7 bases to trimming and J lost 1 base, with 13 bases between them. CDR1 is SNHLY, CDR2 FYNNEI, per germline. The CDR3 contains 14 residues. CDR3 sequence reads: CASIDRRTNTEAFF. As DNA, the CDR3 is TGTGCCAGCATCGACAGGAGGACGAACACTGAAGCTTTCTTT.

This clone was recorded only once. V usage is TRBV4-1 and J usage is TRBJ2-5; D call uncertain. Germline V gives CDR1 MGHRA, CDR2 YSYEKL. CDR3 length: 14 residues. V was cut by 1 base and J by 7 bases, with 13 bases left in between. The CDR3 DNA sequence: TGCGCCAGCAGCCAAGGCGGCCAGCTTGGGACCCAGTACTTC. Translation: CASSQGGQLGTQYF.

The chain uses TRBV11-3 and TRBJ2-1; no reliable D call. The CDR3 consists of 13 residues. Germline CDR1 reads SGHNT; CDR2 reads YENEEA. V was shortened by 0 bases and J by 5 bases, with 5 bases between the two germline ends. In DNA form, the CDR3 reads TGTGCCAGCAGCTTAGATTGGAACAATGAGCAGTTCTTC. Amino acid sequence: CASSLDWNNEQFF.

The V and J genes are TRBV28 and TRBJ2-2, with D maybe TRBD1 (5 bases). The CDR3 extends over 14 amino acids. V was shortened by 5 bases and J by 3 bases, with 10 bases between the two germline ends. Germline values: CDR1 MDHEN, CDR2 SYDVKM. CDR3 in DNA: TGTGCCAGCAGTGGGGCCCCTTACACCGGGGAGCTGTTTTTT. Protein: CASSGAPYTGELFF.

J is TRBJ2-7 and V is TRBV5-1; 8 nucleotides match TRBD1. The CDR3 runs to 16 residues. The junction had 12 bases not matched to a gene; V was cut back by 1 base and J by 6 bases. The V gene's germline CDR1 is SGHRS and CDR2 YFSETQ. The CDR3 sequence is CASSLYPGQEVGEQYF. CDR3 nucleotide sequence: TGCGCCAGCAGCTTGTACCCGGGACAGGAGGTCGGCGAGCAGTACTTC.

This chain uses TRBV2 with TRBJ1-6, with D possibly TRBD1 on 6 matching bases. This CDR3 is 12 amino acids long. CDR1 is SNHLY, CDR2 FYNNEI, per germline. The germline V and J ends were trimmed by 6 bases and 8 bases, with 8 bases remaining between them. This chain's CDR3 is CASSQGYSPLHF. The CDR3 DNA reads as TGTGCCAGCAGCCAGGGGTATTCACCCCTCCACTTT. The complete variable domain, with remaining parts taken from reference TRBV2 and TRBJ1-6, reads EPEVTQTPSHQVTQMGQEVILRCVPISNHLYFYWYRQILGQKVEFLVSFYNNEISEKSEIFDDQFSVERPDGSNFTLKIRSTKLEDSAMYFCASSQGYSPLHFGNGTRLTVT.

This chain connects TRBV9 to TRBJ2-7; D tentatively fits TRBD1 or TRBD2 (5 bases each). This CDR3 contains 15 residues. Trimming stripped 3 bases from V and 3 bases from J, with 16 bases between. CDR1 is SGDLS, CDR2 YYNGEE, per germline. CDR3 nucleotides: TGTGCCAGCAGCGCGAGGGGAGACAGCGTCTACGAGCAGTACTTC. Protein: CASSARGDSVYEQYF.

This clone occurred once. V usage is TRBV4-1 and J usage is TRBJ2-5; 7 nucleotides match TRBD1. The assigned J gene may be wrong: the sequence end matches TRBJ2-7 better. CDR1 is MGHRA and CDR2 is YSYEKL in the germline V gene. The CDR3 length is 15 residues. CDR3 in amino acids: CASSLRTGNAYEQYF. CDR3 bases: TGCGCCAGCAGCCTCAGGACAGGCAACGCCTACGAGCAGTACTTC.

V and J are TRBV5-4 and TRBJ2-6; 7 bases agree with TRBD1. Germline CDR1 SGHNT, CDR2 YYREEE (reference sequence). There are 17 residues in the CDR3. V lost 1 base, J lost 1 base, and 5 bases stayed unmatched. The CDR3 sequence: CASSLSRGYSGANVLTF. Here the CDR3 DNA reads TGTGCCAGCAGCTTGAGCAGGGGGTATTCTGGGGCCAACGTCCTGACTTTC.

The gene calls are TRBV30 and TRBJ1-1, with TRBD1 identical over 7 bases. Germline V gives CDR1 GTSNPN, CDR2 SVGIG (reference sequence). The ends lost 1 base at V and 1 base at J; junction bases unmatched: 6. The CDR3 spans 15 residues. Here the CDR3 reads CAWSARQGANTEAFF. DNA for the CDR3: TGTGCCTGGAGTGCTCGACAGGGAGCGAACACTGAAGCTTTCTTT.

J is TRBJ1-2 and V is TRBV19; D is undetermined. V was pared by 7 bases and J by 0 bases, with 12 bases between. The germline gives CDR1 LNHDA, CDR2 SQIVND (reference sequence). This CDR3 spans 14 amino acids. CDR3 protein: CASTIGRANYGYTF. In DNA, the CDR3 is TGTGCCAGTACCATAGGTCGGGCTAACTATGGCTACACCTTC.

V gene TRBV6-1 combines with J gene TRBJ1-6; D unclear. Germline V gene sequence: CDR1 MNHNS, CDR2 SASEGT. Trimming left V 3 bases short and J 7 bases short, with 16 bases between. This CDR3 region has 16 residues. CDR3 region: CASSDNLVGLNSPLHF. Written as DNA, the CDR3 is TGTGCCAGCAGTGATAATCTGGTCGGCTTAAATTCACCCCTCCACTTT.

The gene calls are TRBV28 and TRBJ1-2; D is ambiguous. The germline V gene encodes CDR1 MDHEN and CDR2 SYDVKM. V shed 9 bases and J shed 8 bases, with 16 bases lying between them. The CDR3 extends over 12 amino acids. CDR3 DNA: TGTGCCAGTAGAGAGTCTACCCGGGGCTACACCTTC. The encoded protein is CASRESTRGYTF.

The CDR3 spells CASSQTSGSSYEQYF. CDR3 nucleotides: TGTGCCAGCAGCCAAACTAGCGGGAGCTCCTACGAGCAGTACTTC. J is TRBJ2-7 and V is TRBV11-1; 11 bases align to TRBD2. The V gene's germline CDR1 is SGHAT and CDR2 FQDESV (reference sequence). This CDR3 contains 15 residues. Trimming removed 5 bases from V and 0 bases from J; junction bases left unmatched: 3.

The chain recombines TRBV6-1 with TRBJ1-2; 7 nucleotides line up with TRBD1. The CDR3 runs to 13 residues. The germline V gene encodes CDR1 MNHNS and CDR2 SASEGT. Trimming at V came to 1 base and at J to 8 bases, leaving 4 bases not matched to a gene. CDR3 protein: CASSEVGGGGYTF. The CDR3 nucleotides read TGTGCCAGCAGTGAAGTAGGAGGGGGCGGCTACACCTTC.

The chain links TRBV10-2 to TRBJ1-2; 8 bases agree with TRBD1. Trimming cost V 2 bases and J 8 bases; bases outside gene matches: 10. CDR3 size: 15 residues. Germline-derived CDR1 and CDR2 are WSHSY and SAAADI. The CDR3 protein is CASSETLTGELGYTF. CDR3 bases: TGCGCCAGCAGTGAGACACTGACAGGGGAGTTGGGCTACACCTTC.

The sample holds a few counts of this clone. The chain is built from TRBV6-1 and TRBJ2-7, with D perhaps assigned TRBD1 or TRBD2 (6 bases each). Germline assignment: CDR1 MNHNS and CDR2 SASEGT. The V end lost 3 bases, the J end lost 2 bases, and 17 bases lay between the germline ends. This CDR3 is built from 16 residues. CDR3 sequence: CASSELRGEAPYEQYF. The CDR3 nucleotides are TGTGCCAGCAGTGAGTTAAGGGGGGAAGCCCCCTACGAGCAGTACTTC.

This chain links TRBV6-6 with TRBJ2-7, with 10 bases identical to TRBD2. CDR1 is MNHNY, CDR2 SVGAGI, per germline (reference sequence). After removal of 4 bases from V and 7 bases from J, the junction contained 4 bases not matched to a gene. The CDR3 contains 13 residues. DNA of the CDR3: TGTGCCAGCAGTTGGACTAGCGGTCGGGAGCAGTACTTC. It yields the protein CASSWTSGREQYF.

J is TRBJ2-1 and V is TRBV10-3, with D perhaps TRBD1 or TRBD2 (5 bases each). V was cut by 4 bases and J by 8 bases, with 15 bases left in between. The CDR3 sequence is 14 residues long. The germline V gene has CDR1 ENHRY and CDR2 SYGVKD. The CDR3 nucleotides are TGTGCCATCAGTGTGGGGCTAGCTGGGGATGAGCAGTTCTTC. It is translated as CAISVGLAGDEQFF.

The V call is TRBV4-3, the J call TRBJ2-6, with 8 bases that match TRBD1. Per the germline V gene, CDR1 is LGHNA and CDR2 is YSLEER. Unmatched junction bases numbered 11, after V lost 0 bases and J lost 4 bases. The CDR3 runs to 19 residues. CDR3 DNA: TGCGCCAGCAGCCAAGAAAAGAGACAGGGGCTGGGAGGGGCCAACGTCCTGACTTTC. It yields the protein CASSQEKRQGLGGANVLTF.

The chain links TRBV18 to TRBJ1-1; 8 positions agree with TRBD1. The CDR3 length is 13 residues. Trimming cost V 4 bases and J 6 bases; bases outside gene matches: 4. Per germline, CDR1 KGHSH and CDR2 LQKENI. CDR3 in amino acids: CASSLRTGSEAFF. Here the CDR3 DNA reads TGTGCCAGCTCACTGAGGACAGGGTCTGAAGCTTTCTTT.

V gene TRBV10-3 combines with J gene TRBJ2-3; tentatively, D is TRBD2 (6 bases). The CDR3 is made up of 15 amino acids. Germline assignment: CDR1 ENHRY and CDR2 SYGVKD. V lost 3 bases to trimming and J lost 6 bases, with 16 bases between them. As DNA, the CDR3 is TGTGCCATCAGTGAAGGAACTAGCAGCGCGGATACGCAGTATTTT. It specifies CAISEGTSSADTQYF.